A single sample is the source of the 16 T cell receptor beta chains below, sequenced in a study of cytomegalovirus exposure and HLA in healthy donors. Amplification used 60 Vbeta primers and 13 Jbeta primers. The table came from immunoSEQ multiplex PCR; TCRdb's copy has only in-frame clones and leaves some out. Among some 150,000 clones listed, approximately 88% were seen once. Source material: PBMCs. These receptor sequences come from a woman aged 18-29 years in good health and CMV-seronegative.

CDR3 sequence: CASSLAGTREQFF. Written as DNA, the CDR3 is TGTGCCAGCAGCTTAGCCGGGACAAGAGAGCAGTTCTTC. The chain uses TRBV7-9 and TRBJ2-1; tentative D call: TRBD1 (6 bases). Trimming left V 0 bases short and J 10 bases short, with 10 bases between. This CDR3 is 13 amino acids long. In germline, CDR1 is SEHNR, CDR2 FQNEAQ (reference sequence).

This clone was picked up a small number of times. CDR3 in amino acids: CATSRSRGRRAGEITEAFF. CDR3 nucleotides: TGTGCCACCAGCCGCTCGCGCGGGAGGAGAGCTGGGGAGATAACTGAAGCTTTCTTT. V gene TRBV15 combines with J gene TRBJ1-1; D is uncertain. Trimming removed 5 bases from V and 5 bases from J, with 30 bases in between. The CDR3 has 19 residues. Germline CDR1 and CDR2: LNHNV and YYDKDF (reference sequence).

The rearrangement links TRBV6-6 to TRBJ2-5, with TRBD2 as a possible D gene (5 bases). Germline CDR1 is MNHNY and CDR2 is SVGAGI (reference sequence). This CDR3 is 14 amino acids long. V lost 6 bases and J 1 base, leaving 12 bases between the germline ends. The CDR3, as DNA: TGTGCCAGCAGGGGGTGGCGGGTCCAAGAGACCCAGTACTTC. Its protein is CASRGWRVQETQYF.

By share, this clone ranks as medium-sized. The V and J genes are TRBV6-4 and TRBJ2-1; possibly TRBD2 for D (6 bases). The germline V gene encodes CDR1 MRHNA and CDR2 SNTAGT. Trimming removed 6 bases from V and 6 bases from J, with 15 bases in between. The CDR3 runs 14 residues. CDR3 sequence reads: CASSGAGGINEQFF. The CDR3 DNA is TGTGCCAGCAGCGGAGCTGGAGGGATCAATGAGCAGTTCTTC.

This clone occurred a few times. Compared with germline, one end of the junction differs, possibly owing to a read error. This chain uses TRBV11-2 with TRBJ2-2; 8 nucleotides match TRBD1. CDR1 SGHAT and CDR2 FQNNGV come from the germline V gene. This CDR3 is built from 17 residues. CDR3 nucleotides: TGTGCCAGCAGCTCGTCGGACAGGGCTTTTCTTTATCGGGGAGCTGTTTTT. Protein product: CASSSSDRAFLYRGAVF. Based on the CDR3 plus reference TRBV11-2 and TRBJ2-2, the full variable domain is EAGVAQSPRYKIIEKRQSVAFWCNPISGHATLYWYQQILGQGPKLLIQFQNNGVVDDSQLPKDRFSAERLKGVDSTLKIQPAKLEDSAVYLCASSSSDRAFLYRGAVFGEGSRLTVL.

The J gene is TRBJ2-5, the V gene TRBV5-1, with 7 bases identical to TRBD1. CDR1 is SGHRS and CDR2 is YFSETQ in the germline V gene. Trimming took 0 bases from V and 2 from J; bases not matched to a gene: 10. The CDR3 totals 17 residues. CDR3 DNA: TGCGCCAGCAGCTTGGATTGGGTCCTGGGACAGCAAGAGACCCAGTACTTC. Its protein product is CASSLDWVLGQQETQYF.

This clone was recorded a few times. The CDR3 DNA sequence: TGTGCCAGCAGCTCGACTAGCGTTCAAGAGACCCAGTACTTC. It specifies CASSSTSVQETQYF. The rearrangement joins TRBV5-4 to TRBJ2-5, with 8 nucleotides matching TRBD2. The V gene end was trimmed by 3 bases and the J gene end by 2 bases; junction bases not matched to a gene: 3. CDR1 and CDR2 from the germline V gene are SGHNT and YYREEE (reference sequence). The CDR3 totals 14 residues.

The gene calls are TRBV15 and TRBJ1-1, with 7 bases that match TRBD1. This CDR3 has 23 amino acids. V lost 2 bases and J lost 1; bases outside the gene matches: 28. The germline CDR1 and CDR2 sequences are LNHNV and YYDKDF (reference sequence). The CDR3 region has the DNA TGTGCCACCAGCAGACCCGACAGGGATGGAACGGTACCCGGTAGGAGGGAGAACACTGAAGCTTTCTTT. This sequence encodes CATSRPDRDGTVPGRRENTEAFF.

Details on this clone: Other DNA sequences within the sample encode an identical CDR3. This chain connects TRBV18 to TRBJ1-5, with 10 bases fitting TRBD1. V lost 3 bases to trimming and J lost 4 bases; unmatched junction nucleotides: 3. The germline V gene has CDR1 KGHSH and CDR2 LQKENI. The CDR3 runs to 15 residues. The DNA for the CDR3 is TGTGCCAGCTCACCCGGGACAGGGGTTAATCAGCCCCAGCATTTT. This encodes CASSPGTGVNQPQHF.

This clone occurred a few times. The genes are TRBV14 and TRBJ1-2; perhaps TRBD1 as D (5 bases). There are 14 residues in the CDR3. V was shortened by 3 bases and J by 7 bases, with 15 bases between the two germline ends. Germline V gene lookup returns CDR1 SGHDN and CDR2 FVKESK. DNA of the CDR3: TGTGCCAGCAGCCATGACCACTTTGGGGCTGGCTACACCTTC. It codes for CASSHDHFGAGYTF.

This clone was recorded once. The chain couples TRBV9 to TRBJ1-2; TRBD1 matches at 7 bases. Germline V gene data show CDR1 as SGDLS and CDR2 as YYNGEE. V shed 0 bases, J shed 5 bases, and the junction held 4 bases outside the gene matches. The CDR3 consists of 14 residues. This chain's CDR3 is CASSVGTGLYGYTF. CDR3 in DNA: TGTGCCAGCAGCGTAGGGACAGGACTATATGGCTACACCTTC.

V and J are TRBV2 and TRBJ1-5, with TRBD1 matching 9 bases. Germline lookup yields CDR1 SNHLY and CDR2 FYNNEI. Unmatched junction bases numbered 9, after V lost 5 bases and J lost 4 bases. This CDR3 is built from 16 residues. CDR3 DNA sequence: TGTGCCAGCAGTCCCGGCCCTGGGACAGGGAATCAGCCCCAGCATTTT. This translates into CASSPGPGTGNQPQHF.

The V call is TRBV4-1, the J call TRBJ2-5; possible D gene TRBD2, 5 bases. V shed 4 bases and J shed 2 bases, with 11 bases lying between them. The CDR3 is 14 residues long. Germline V gene sequence: CDR1 MGHRA, CDR2 YSYEKL. The CDR3 is CASSLRTGQETQYF. CDR3 DNA: TGCGCCAGCAGCCTTAGGACGGGACAAGAGACCCAGTACTTC.

The V call is TRBV7-3, the J call TRBJ1-1; tentatively, D is TRBD1 (5 bases). The V end lost 0 bases, the J end lost 2 bases, and 19 bases lay between the germline ends. The CDR3 totals 18 residues. From germline, CDR1 is SGHTA and CDR2 FQGTGA. CDR3: CASSLTGSRTITNTEAFF. DNA for the CDR3: TGTGCCAGCAGCTTAACGGGCAGCCGGACAATCACAAACACTGAAGCTTTCTTT. Variable domain in full (rest from reference TRBV7-3 and TRBJ1-1): GAGVSQTPSNKVTEKGKYVELRCDPISGHTALYWYRQSLGQGPEFLIYFQGTGAADDSGLPNDRFFAVRPEGSVSTLKIQRTERGDSAVYLCASSLTGSRTITNTEAFFGQGTRLTVV.

CDR3 bases: TGCGCCAGCAGCACCGGACATCTTAAGGGGTCCTACGAGCAGTACTTC. Translation gives CASSTGHLKGSYEQYF. The chain recombines TRBV5-1 with TRBJ2-7, with D possibly TRBD1 on 5 matching bases. The CDR3 totals 16 residues. The germline gives CDR1 SGHRS, CDR2 YFSETQ. V was shortened by 4 bases and J by 1 base, with 18 bases between the two germline ends.

CDR3 DNA: TGTGCCAGCAGCTTGTTTCCAGGGGGTGGTTCACCCCTCCACTTT. Amino acid sequence: CASSLFPGGGSPLHF. The rearrangement uses TRBV5-8 and TRBJ1-6; 7 nucleotides agree with TRBD1. The V and J ends lost 1 base and 9 bases, in that order; junction bases with no gene match: 7. This CDR3 is built from 15 residues. Looked up from germline, CDR1 is SGHTS and CDR2 is YDEGEE.